Each of the 24 T cell receptor beta chains below was sequenced from the same sample in a study of blood T cell repertoires in COVID-19. This table comes from immunoSEQ multiplex PCR, and its TCRdb copy is limited to in-frame clones, with some not included. This sample has 230,000 or so clones, with around 90% found just once. The specimen was peripheral blood. The receptors originated from a woman aged 55-69 years with COVID-19, enrolled during active disease.

About this clone itself: An end of the junction differs from the germline gene, which may be a read error. Here the CDR3 reads CASSLVGETQYF. In DNA form, the CDR3 reads TGTGCTAGCAGCTTAGTCGGGGAGACCCAGTACTTC. The chain is built from TRBV7-7 and TRBJ2-5; D not certain. Germline V gene lookup returns CDR1 SSHAT and CDR2 FNYEAQ (reference sequence). This CDR3 contains 12 residues.

This chain connects TRBV5-1 to TRBJ1-4, with D possibly TRBD1 on 6 matching bases. The CDR3 consists of 15 residues. CDR1 and CDR2 from the germline V gene are SGHRS and YFSETQ. V was trimmed by 4 bases and J by 12 bases, leaving 22 bases between them. CDR3 coding DNA: TGCGCCAGCAGCAAAACCGGGACAACGGCCGAGGAACTGTTTTTT. It specifies CASSKTGTTAEELFF. Using reference TRBV5-1 and TRBJ1-4 for the parts outside the CDR3, the full variable domain is KAGVTQTPRYLIKTRGQQVTLSCSPISGHRSVSWYQQTPGQGLQFLFEYFSETQRNKGNFPGRFSGRQFSNSRSEMNVSTLELGDSALYLCASSKTGTTAEELFFGSGTQLSVL.

This clone came up a few times. The chain couples TRBV6-5 to TRBJ2-2, with 7 bases fitting TRBD2. V lost 6 bases, J lost 0 bases, and 4 bases stayed unmatched. This CDR3 comprises 15 residues. Germline-derived CDR1 and CDR2 are MNHEY and SVGAGI. The DNA for the CDR3 is TGTGCCAGCAGGGGGACTAACCCGAACACCGGGGAGCTGTTTTTT. Translating gives CASRGTNPNTGELFF.

As regards this clone: At one of its ends the junction is not consistent with the germline gene, which may arise from a read error. The chain recombines TRBV19 with TRBJ1-2; D is unclear. The CDR3 has 12 residues. Germline-derived CDR1 and CDR2 are LNHDA and SQIVND (reference sequence). CDR3 nucleotide sequence: TGTGCCAGTATGGACTCGGACCAGCGGACTTCCTTC. The encoded protein is CASMDSDQRTSF.

In its sample, this clone was seen once. The V and J genes are TRBV5-4 and TRBJ1-1; D may be TRBD1 (5 bases). The CDR3 has 16 residues. The germline V gene has CDR1 SGHNT and CDR2 YYREEE (reference sequence). V was pared by 0 bases and J by 2 bases, with 14 bases between. CDR3 region: CASSLARGGVNTEAFF. CDR3 DNA: TGTGCCAGCAGCTTGGCGCGGGGGGGTGTTAACACTGAAGCTTTCTTT.

The CDR3 DNA is TGTGCCAGTAGTGGACAGCCGGGGTTGGTCAACTATGGCTACACCTTC. This encodes CASSGQPGLVNYGYTF. V gene TRBV19 combines with J gene TRBJ1-2; possibly TRBD1 for D (6 bases). The CDR3 is 16 residues long. Germline lookup yields CDR1 LNHDA and CDR2 SQIVND (reference sequence). Trimming took 5 bases from V and 2 from J, leaving 18 bases between them. Full variable domain (remainder filled in from reference TRBV19 and TRBJ1-2): DGGITQSPKYLFRKEGQNVTLSCEQNLNHDAMYWYRQDPGQGLRLIYYSQIVNDFQKGDIAEGYSVSREKKESFPLTVTSAQKNPTAFYLCASSGQPGLVNYGYTFGSGTRLTVV.

The chain uses TRBV29-1 and TRBJ1-4, with TRBD1 identical over 10 bases. The CDR3 spans 15 residues. V trimming: 5 bases; J trimming: 3 bases; junction bases outside the gene matches: 6. Germline loops: CDR1 SQVTM, CDR2 ANQGSEA. This chain's CDR3 is CSVTGTGAANEKLFF. The CDR3 DNA follows: TGCAGCGTTACCGGGACAGGGGCCGCTAATGAAAAACTGTTTTTT.

The chain carries TRBV19 and TRBJ1-5; possibly TRBD1 for D (6 bases). Germline V gene lookup returns CDR1 LNHDA and CDR2 SQIVND (reference sequence). The CDR3 contains 16 residues. V gave up 5 bases and J gave up 4 bases, with 18 bases separating them. This CDR3 is CASSHRTRGRNQPQHF. The CDR3 DNA reads TGTGCCAGTAGTCACCGGACCAGGGGCCGAAATCAGCCCCAGCATTTT.

This chain joins TRBV4-3 and TRBJ1-2; D possibly corresponds to TRBD1 (6 bases). The CDR3 covers 15 residues. CDR1 and CDR2 from the germline V gene are LGHNA and YSLEER. V lost 5 bases, J lost 4 bases, and 17 bases lay in between. In DNA form, the CDR3 reads TGCGCCAGCAGCTTTGACAGGAAGGGGGTCTATGGCTACACCTTC. It specifies CASSFDRKGVYGYTF.

The DNA for the CDR3 is TGTGCCAGCAGCTTCTGGGGCCCCGGGGAGCTGTTTTTT. Translation gives CASSFWGPGELFF. This chain links TRBV5-5 with TRBJ2-2, with D possibly matching TRBD1 (5 bases). Germline CDR1 SGHKS, CDR2 YYEKEE (reference sequence). The CDR3 spans 13 residues. V was trimmed by 2 bases and J by 6 bases, leaving 8 bases between them.

This rearrangement joins TRBV9 to TRBJ1-5; maybe TRBD1 (6 bases). The germline CDR1 and CDR2 sequences are SGDLS and YYNGEE. The CDR3 contains 15 residues. V was pared by 4 bases and J by 0 bases, with 11 bases between. The CDR3 here is CASSSRGYSNQPQHF. The CDR3 region has the DNA TGTGCCAGCAGCAGCAGGGGTTATAGCAATCAGCCCCAGCATTTT. Full variable domain (remainder filled in from reference TRBV9 and TRBJ1-5): DSGVTQTPKHLITATGQRVTLRCSPRSGDLSVYWYQQSLDQGLQFLIQYYNGEERAKGNILERFSAQQFPDLHSELNLSSLELGDSALYFCASSSRGYSNQPQHFGDGTRLSIL.

The chain links TRBV5-1 to TRBJ2-3, with TRBD2 identical over 14 bases. Germline-derived CDR1 and CDR2 are SGHRS and YFSETQ. The CDR3 covers 16 residues. V dropped 4 bases and J dropped 8; count of bases not matched to a gene: 9. The chain's CDR3 is CASSPTTSGGAGTQYF. The CDR3 DNA reads as TGCGCCAGCAGCCCTACGACTAGCGGGGGGGCTGGTACGCAGTATTTT.

The chain uses TRBV5-1 and TRBJ2-1, with 7 nucleotides matching TRBD1. The germline gives CDR1 SGHRS, CDR2 YFSETQ. V dropped 4 bases and J dropped 2; count of bases not matched to a gene: 9. The CDR3 covers 16 residues. The CDR3 nucleotides read TGCGCCAGCAGCCTGATTACAGGGGTAGCCTACAATGAGCAGTTCTTC. Protein sequence: CASSLITGVAYNEQFF.

The chain combines TRBV19 with TRBJ2-1; 7 nucleotides agree with TRBD2. From germline, CDR1 is LNHDA and CDR2 SQIVND (reference sequence). The length of the CDR3 is 16 residues. After removal of 0 bases from V and 0 bases from J, the junction contained 2 bases not matched to a gene. As DNA, the CDR3 is TGTGCCAGTAGTATAGAAGCGGGGAGCTCCTACAATGAGCAGTTCTTC. The encoded protein is CASSIEAGSSYNEQFF.

The chain joins TRBV29-1 to TRBJ1-1; D not certain. The germline V gene has CDR1 SQVTM and CDR2 ANQGSEA. Trimming shortened V by 6 bases and J by 1 base, and 9 bases separated the two germline ends. This CDR3 is 12 amino acids long. The CDR3 is CSVHPKNTEAFF. As DNA, the CDR3 is TGCAGCGTCCACCCTAAGAACACTGAAGCTTTCTTT. The entire variable domain, with the rest obtained from reference TRBV29-1 and TRBJ1-1, is as follows: SAVISQKPSRDICQRGTSLTIQCQVDSQVTMMFWYRQQPGQSLTLIATANQGSEATYESGFVIDKFPISRPNLTFSTLTVSNMSPEDSSIYLCSVHPKNTEAFFGQGTRLTVV.

The chain joins TRBV27 to TRBJ1-5; 8 bases match TRBD1. The length of the CDR3 is 14 residues. The germline V gene has CDR1 MNHEY and CDR2 SMNVEV (reference sequence). With V trimmed by 6 bases and J by 2 bases, 3 bases remained unmatched. The CDR3 is CASSKGQGNQPQHF. CDR3 DNA: TGTGCCAGCAGCAAGGGACAGGGCAATCAGCCCCAGCATTTT.

In this sample, this clone turned up once. The gene calls are TRBV11-1 and TRBJ2-7, with 7 positions matching TRBD1. Germline loops: CDR1 SGHAT, CDR2 FQDESV (reference sequence). V lost 4 bases, J lost 3 bases, and 6 bases stayed unmatched. The CDR3 is 14 residues long. CDR3 loop: CASSYRDSVYEQYF. CDR3 coding DNA: TGTGCCAGCAGCTACCGGGACAGCGTCTACGAGCAGTACTTC. Drawing the rest from reference TRBV11-1 and TRBJ2-7, the complete variable domain is EAEVAQSPRYKITEKSQAVAFWCDPISGHATLYWYRQILGQGPELLVQFQDESVVDDSQLPKDRFSAERLKGVDSTLKIQPAELGDSAMYLCASSYRDSVYEQYFGPGTRLTVT.

This sequence joins TRBV5-1 and TRBJ2-7; D gene ambiguous. V dropped 0 bases and J dropped 3 bases, with 16 bases sitting between them. The CDR3 spans 16 residues. The V gene's germline CDR1 is SGHRS and CDR2 YFSETQ. The CDR3 loop is CASSLDAADFNYEQYF. In nucleotides, the CDR3 is TGCGCCAGCAGCTTGGATGCGGCAGACTTCAACTACGAGCAGTACTTC.

The chain has TRBV5-4 and TRBJ1-3; D is possibly TRBD1 (6 bases). The CDR3 extends over 16 amino acids. Germline-derived CDR1 and CDR2 are SGHNT and YYREEE (reference sequence). V lost 4 bases to trimming and J lost 2 bases, with 16 bases between them. The CDR3 spells CASSTPGTHTGNTIYF. DNA for the CDR3: TGTGCCAGCAGCACCCCCGGGACACATACTGGAAACACCATATATTTT.

The chain has TRBV9 and TRBJ1-6; 7 bases are shared with TRBD1. CDR1 and CDR2 from the germline V gene are SGDLS and YYNGEE. Unmatched junction bases numbered 7, after V lost 3 bases and J lost 10 bases. The CDR3 contains 14 residues. The CDR3 DNA reads TGTGCCAGCAGCGAGCCCCACAGGGGATCACCCCTCCACTTT. Amino acids: CASSEPHRGSPLHF. Variable domain in full (rest from reference TRBV9 and TRBJ1-6): DSGVTQTPKHLITATGQRVTLRCSPRSGDLSVYWYQQSLDQGLQFLIQYYNGEERAKGNILERFSAQQFPDLHSELNLSSLELGDSALYFCASSEPHRGSPLHFGNGTRLTVT.

This chain uses TRBV11-3 with TRBJ1-3, with D possibly being TRBD1 (5 bases). This CDR3 is built from 15 residues. With 0 bases removed from V and 2 bases from J, the gap between germline ends came to 8 bases. Per the germline V gene, CDR1 is SGHNT and CDR2 is YENEEA. The CDR3 nucleotides read TGTGCCAGCAGCTTAGATTCCAGGGCTGGAAACACCATATATTTT. Protein sequence: CASSLDSRAGNTIYF.

The table lists this clone with a count of one. At one boundary the junction diverges from the germline segment, which might be a read error. The chain carries TRBV6-6 and TRBJ2-3; TRBD2 aligns across 7 bases. This CDR3 has 15 amino acids. Germline V gene data show CDR1 as MNHNY and CDR2 as SVGAGI (reference sequence). Here the CDR3 reads CASSYYNPTGGTQYF. Written as DNA, the CDR3 is TGTGCCAGCAGCTACTACAATCCGACGGGGGGTACGCAGTATTTT.

The chain combines TRBV5-1 with TRBJ1-6; 8 positions match TRBD1. The junction had 15 bases not matched to a gene; V was cut back by 2 bases and J by 14 bases. CDR1 is SGHRS, CDR2 YFSETQ, per germline. CDR3 length: 16 residues. For the CDR3, the DNA is TGCGCCAGCAGCTTATATGGGCAGGGGGCGCGTAGGTCCCTCCACTTT. Protein: CASSLYGQGARRSLHF. Full variable domain (outside the CDR3, taken from reference TRBV5-1 and TRBJ1-6): KAGVTQTPRYLIKTRGQQVTLSCSPISGHRSVSWYQQTPGQGLQFLFEYFSETQRNKGNFPGRFSGRQFSNSRSEMNVSTLELGDSALYLCASSLYGQGARRSLHFGNGTRLTVT.

CDR3 sequence reads: CASSPRQGHGYTF. DNA for the CDR3: TGTGCCAGCAGCCCACGACAGGGCCATGGCTACACCTTC. The chain combines TRBV7-2 with TRBJ1-2; 7 bases line up with TRBD1. V lost 5 bases, J lost 6 bases, and 6 bases stayed unmatched. This CDR3 is built from 13 residues. CDR1 is SGHTA and CDR2 is FQGNSA in the germline V gene.